One and the same sample provided the 22 T cell receptor beta chains below, sequenced in a study of graft-versus-host responses after intestinal transplantation. Here immunoSEQ multiplex PCR was the method, and the copy in TCRdb shows in-frame clones only, minus some. The sample carries 81,000 or so clones, 80% to 95% recorded once. These receptors' targets are unknown. The input for sequencing was unstimulated CD8+ T cells sorted from spleen or lymph node cells, taken before transplant. All receptors come from a human donor who was the organ donor for an intestinal transplant.

In regard to this clone: One end of the junction is discordant with germline, which a read error may explain. CDR3 sequence reads: CASSAPGTSTDTQYF. The DNA for the CDR3 is TGTGCCAGCAGCGCCCCCGGGACTAGCACGGATACGCAGTATTTT. The V call is TRBV13, the J call TRBJ2-3; 9 bases agree with TRBD2. Germline V gene lookup returns CDR1 PRHDT and CDR2 FYEKMQ (reference sequence). The CDR3 length is 15 residues.

The chain couples TRBV19 to TRBJ1-5, with D unresolved. V was clipped by 5 bases and J by 4 bases, with 15 bases between them. The length of the CDR3 is 15 residues. CDR1 LNHDA and CDR2 SQIVND come from the germline V gene (reference sequence). The CDR3 bases are TGTGCCAGTAGTTTCTCCTTAGCGCTAAATCAGCCCCAGCATTTT. Translated: CASSFSLALNQPQHF. Full variable domain (rest looked up from reference TRBV19 and TRBJ1-5): DGGITQSPKYLFRKEGQNVTLSCEQNLNHDAMYWYRQDPGQGLRLIYYSQIVNDFQKGDIAEGYSVSREKKESFPLTVTSAQKNPTAFYLCASSFSLALNQPQHFGDGTRLSIL.

This chain links TRBV6-5 with TRBJ2-7; 11 positions match TRBD2. The J segment lost 3 bases and the V segment lost 2 bases, leaving 0 bases of the junction unmatched. CDR3 length: 14 amino acids. Looked up from germline, CDR1 is MNHEY and CDR2 is SVGAGI. The CDR3 sequence is CASSYLAGGYEQYF. DNA of the CDR3: TGTGCCAGCAGTTACCTAGCGGGGGGCTACGAGCAGTACTTC.

This clone occurred once. A junction boundary mismatches the germline segment, possibly from a read error. The rearrangement joins TRBV27 to TRBJ2-7, with a possible D match to TRBD2 (5 bases). The CDR3 is 14 amino acids. Per the germline V gene, CDR1 is MNHEY and CDR2 is SMNVEV (reference sequence). The CDR3 DNA reads as TGTGCCAGCAGTTTACTAGCCCTCTCCGACGAGCAGTACTTC. This sequence encodes CASSLLALSDEQYF.

This chain links TRBV19 with TRBJ2-1; TRBD2 might be the D (5 bases). CDR1 LNHDA and CDR2 SQIVND come from the germline V gene (reference sequence). Deletions cut 3 bases from V and 4 bases from J, with 16 bases between. This CDR3 has 16 residues. The CDR3 DNA follows: TGTGCCAGTAGTATTGGTGGGGTCGCGGGTTACAATGAGCAGTTCTTC. As protein: CASSIGGVAGYNEQFF.

This clone appeared a single time. The gene calls are TRBV19 and TRBJ1-1, with 7 bases lining up with TRBD1. V trimming: 7 bases; J trimming: 3 bases; junction bases outside the gene matches: 8. CDR1 is LNHDA, CDR2 SQIVND, per germline (reference sequence). This CDR3 spans 14 amino acids. CDR3 protein: CASTATGKYTEAFF. In DNA, the CDR3 is TGTGCCAGTACCGCGACAGGGAAGTACACTGAAGCTTTCTTT.

The chain couples TRBV6-4 to TRBJ1-1; weak D call: TRBD1 (5 bases). The germline V gene encodes CDR1 MRHNA and CDR2 SNTAGT. This CDR3 is 15 amino acids long. The V end lost 0 bases, the J end lost 1 base, and 9 bases lay between the germline ends. The CDR3 DNA reads TGTGCCAGCAGTGACTCTGCCGGGGGGAACACTGAAGCTTTCTTT. Translated: CASSDSAGGNTEAFF.

The genes are TRBV7-3 and TRBJ2-3, with D possibly being TRBD2 (6 bases). The CDR3 has 16 residues. V gave up 0 bases and J gave up 2 bases, with 12 bases separating them. CDR1 is SGHTA, CDR2 FQGTGA, per germline. The CDR3 reads CASSLTGGPSTDTQYF. DNA for the CDR3: TGTGCCAGCAGCTTAACGGGGGGACCTTCCACAGATACGCAGTATTTT.

V usage is TRBV10-3 and J usage is TRBJ2-7; 9 bases map to TRBD2. After removal of 3 bases from V and 3 bases from J, the junction contained 9 bases not matched to a gene. CDR1 and CDR2 from the germline V gene are ENHRY and SYGVKD. This CDR3 region has 16 residues. The CDR3 protein is CAISDFRGTSFYEQYF. CDR3 coding DNA: TGTGCCATCAGTGATTTTCGTGGGACTAGCTTCTACGAGCAGTACTTC.

This clone was observed a single time. The chain has TRBV29-1 and TRBJ2-7, with 7 bases that match TRBD2. Losses at the gene ends were 7 bases for V and 4 bases for J; bases not matched to a gene: 7. The CDR3 totals 12 residues. Germline loops: CDR1 SQVTM, CDR2 ANQGSEA. The CDR3 DNA sequence: TGCAGCGCTGACGCCGGGGGGTACGAGCAGTACTTC. Its protein product is CSADAGGYEQYF.

This CDR3 is CASSSQGGLAGGPISYNEQFF. CDR3 coding DNA: TGTGCCAGCAGCTCCCAGGGGGGACTAGCGGGAGGGCCGATATCCTACAATGAGCAGTTCTTC. This chain joins TRBV7-3 and TRBJ2-1; 16 bases are a match to TRBD2. Germline values: CDR1 SGHTA, CDR2 FQGTGA. V lost 4 bases to trimming and J lost 1 base; unmatched junction nucleotides: 13. The CDR3 loop spans 21 amino acids.

This chain joins TRBV27 and TRBJ2-7, with D perhaps TRBD2 (6 bases). V lost 2 bases, J lost 2 bases, and 13 bases lay in between. Germline V gene sequence: CDR1 MNHEY, CDR2 SMNVEV (reference sequence). The length of the CDR3 is 15 residues. CDR3 residues: CASSLTSGLTYEQYF. The CDR3 nucleotides read TGTGCCAGCAGTTTAACCTCGGGACTGACCTACGAGCAGTACTTC.

This chain connects TRBV7-9 to TRBJ2-3; 10 nucleotides align to TRBD2. There are 19 residues in the CDR3. With 6 bases clipped from V and 2 bases from J, the junction kept 17 bases outside the gene matches. Germline CDR1 and CDR2: SEHNR and FQNEAQ (reference sequence). The CDR3 region is CASRYHRAGGRLTTDTQYF. The CDR3 DNA follows: TGTGCCAGCAGATACCACCGAGCGGGGGGGCGCCTCACCACAGATACGCAGTATTTT.

CDR3 in amino acids: CASSLSHLLPQILAGTYNEQFF. CDR3 DNA sequence: TGTGCCAGCAGTTTATCCCACCTTCTTCCACAAATACTAGCGGGGACCTACAATGAGCAGTTCTTC. This rearrangement joins TRBV28 to TRBJ2-1, with 10 bases lining up with TRBD2. The CDR3 runs to 22 residues. The trim removed 1 base at V and 2 bases at J, leaving 20 bases unmatched. The V gene's germline CDR1 is MDHEN and CDR2 SYDVKM.

The chain combines TRBV5-1 with TRBJ2-7; weak D call: TRBD1 (7 bases). The CDR3 is made up of 15 amino acids. From germline, CDR1 is SGHRS and CDR2 YFSETQ. Trimming left V 9 bases short and J 6 bases short, with 25 bases between. CDR3 protein: CATRWGDSSPLEQYF. CDR3 DNA sequence: TGCGCCACCCGATGGGGGGACAGCAGCCCCCTCGAGCAGTACTTC.

The DNA for the CDR3 is TGTGCCAGCAGTGCACGCCTAACAGGGGTTATGCATAATCAGCCCCAGCATTTT. It specifies CASSARLTGVMHNQPQHF. This rearrangement joins TRBV28 to TRBJ1-5; 7 bases align to TRBD1. Germline trimming cut 5 bases from V and 4 bases from J; bases unmatched to any gene: 17. The CDR3 runs 18 residues. Looked up from germline, CDR1 is MDHEN and CDR2 is SYDVKM.

The chain couples TRBV11-2 to TRBJ1-2; D unclear. CDR3 length: 16 residues. The germline CDR1 and CDR2 sequences are SGHAT and FQNNGV. V was pared by 1 base and J by 2 bases, with 14 bases between. The CDR3 protein is CASSLGQYTPNYGYTF. The CDR3 bases are TGTGCCAGCAGCTTAGGACAATACACTCCCAACTATGGCTACACCTTC.

This chain uses TRBV7-8 with TRBJ1-1; 9 nucleotides align to TRBD1. Germline values: CDR1 SGHVS, CDR2 FQNEAQ. The CDR3 is 14 amino acids. The trim removed 5 bases at V and 4 bases at J, leaving 5 bases unmatched. Here the CDR3 DNA reads TGTGCCAGCAGCCGACAGGGGGGAAGCACTGAAGCTTTCTTT. Translation: CASSRQGGSTEAFF.

This clone was seen a few times. The chain links TRBV27 to TRBJ1-2; maybe TRBD1 (6 bases). The germline CDR1 and CDR2 sequences are MNHEY and SMNVEV (reference sequence). This CDR3 is 14 amino acids long. V was clipped by 9 bases and J by 4 bases, with 18 bases between them. For the CDR3, the DNA is TGTGCCAGTCGGTCGGGAGGGGGGCTCTATGGCTACACCTTC. Amino acids: CASRSGGGLYGYTF.

The gene calls are TRBV29-1 and TRBJ1-2; weak D call: TRBD1 (5 bases). The CDR3 loop spans 11 amino acids. The V end was cut by 3 bases, the J end by 14 bases, with 16 bases between. Per germline, CDR1 SQVTM and CDR2 ANQGSEA. For the CDR3, the DNA is TGCAGCGTTGACCAGGGCGTCATTGAGACCTTC. Protein: CSVDQGVIETF.

The rearrangement links TRBV4-2 to TRBJ2-1; TRBD2 matches at 10 bases. CDR3 length equals 16 residues. CDR1 and CDR2 from the germline V gene are LGHNA and YNFKEQ. Trimming removed 4 bases from V and 4 bases from J; junction bases left unmatched: 7. In DNA, the CDR3 is TGTGCCAGCAGCCCCCCCTCTAGCGGGGGATACAATGAGCAGTTCTTC. Translated: CASSPPSSGGYNEQFF.

In this sample, this clone turned up a few times. V usage is TRBV5-6 and J usage is TRBJ2-7; 9 bases fit TRBD2. The trim removed 3 bases at V and 3 bases at J, leaving 4 bases unmatched. Germline V gene lookup returns CDR1 SGHDT and CDR2 YYEEEE. The CDR3 is 14 amino acids. CDR3 sequence: CASSWGTSNYEQYF. The CDR3 bases are TGTGCCAGCAGCTGGGGGACTAGCAACTACGAGCAGTACTTC.